One and the same sample provided the 7 T cell receptor beta chains below, sequenced in a study of T cells in Graves' hyperthyroidism and ophthalmopathy. TCR beta CDR3 region amplification was performed from RNA transcripts. First-round RT-PCR with HTBI primers amplified the TCR CDR3 region. TCRdb re-analysed the multiplex PCR reads in MiXCR, keeping a single row per CDR3 protein. The sample has some 510,000 distinct CDR3 sequences, roughly 20% seen once. Material: blood. The receptors shown here come from a man aged 18 to 30 with Graves' hyperthyroidism.

There are many counts of this clonotype. The chain is built from TRBV5-1 and TRBJ2-2, with TRBD1 matching 11 bases. CDR3 size: 16 residues. J was trimmed by 5 bases and V by 4 bases; bases with no gene match: 7. Looked up from germline, CDR1 is SGHRS and CDR2 is YFSETQ. DNA of the CDR3: TGCGCCAGCAGCCAGGACAGGGGGCGATGGACCGGGGAGCTGTTTTTT. This encodes CASSQDRGRWTGELFF.

This clonotype was seen many times. The V gene is TRBV19, the J gene TRBJ1-5; 10 bases are shared with TRBD1. Germline loops: CDR1 LNHDA, CDR2 SQIVND (reference sequence). After removal of 4 bases from V and 7 bases from J, the junction contained 10 bases not matched to a gene. The length of the CDR3 is 16 residues. CDR3 amino acids: CASSRSTDRGNQPQHF. The CDR3 region has the DNA TGTGCCAGTAGTAGATCCACGGACAGGGGGAACCAGCCCCAGCATTTT.

This clonotype was seen more than once but under ten times. The chain recombines TRBV2 with TRBJ2-5, with 8 nucleotides matching TRBD1. Germline V gives CDR1 SNHLY, CDR2 FYNNEI. With V trimmed by 3 bases and J by 4 bases, 7 bases remained unmatched. The CDR3 contains 15 residues. Written as DNA, the CDR3 is TGTGCCAGCAGTGACAGGGGGCCCAGTGGAGAGACCCAGTACTTC. Its protein product is CASSDRGPSGETQYF.

The J gene is TRBJ2-7, the V gene TRBV4-1; maybe TRBD1 (6 bases). V lost 3 bases and J 6 bases, leaving 24 bases between the germline ends. This CDR3 has 17 residues. Germline CDR1 MGHRA, CDR2 YSYEKL. The CDR3 DNA is TGCGCCAGCAGCCACACCCGCCCGAGACAGGATAGGGCCGAGCAGTACTTC. Translation gives CASSHTRPRQDRAEQYF.

There are many counts of this clonotype. V and J are TRBV6-1 and TRBJ1-3; TRBD1 aligns across 11 bases. The CDR3 spans 17 residues. With 2 bases clipped from V and 7 bases from J, the junction kept 10 bases outside the gene matches. Germline V lookup: CDR1 MNHNS, CDR2 SASEGT. The CDR3 DNA follows: TGTGCCAGCAGTGAACAAAGCGGACAGGGGGCAAAGAACACCATATATTTT. It is translated as CASSEQSGQGAKNTIYF.

This clonotype occurred many times. The chain couples TRBV20-1 to TRBJ2-7, with a possible D match to TRBD1 (6 bases). The CDR3 length is 13 residues. CDR1 and CDR2 (germline): DFQATT, SNEGSKA (reference sequence). The V gene lost 8 bases and the J gene lost 6 bases, with 20 bases spanning the gap. CDR3 in DNA: TGCAGTTCCTCCCTGATAGGGGGACGCGAGCAGTACTTC. Its translation is CSSSLIGGREQYF.

The table lists this clonotype with many counts. The chain employs TRBV11-1 and TRBJ1-1; possible D gene TRBD1, 6 bases. From germline, CDR1 is SGHAT and CDR2 FQDESV (reference sequence). The length of the CDR3 is 11 residues. V lost 3 bases and J lost 9, with 8 bases in between. For the CDR3, the DNA is TGTGCCAGCAGCTTGGACAGACAAGCTTTCTTT. It codes for CASSLDRQAFF.